This T cell receptor (beta chain) was documented in a study of blood T cell repertoires in COVID-19. Study background: COVID-19 samples collected from the United States, Italy and Spain covered acute and convalescent phases. PBMCs, B-cell-depleted T cells, or T cells were the source of the cDNA or gDNA that made up the material.

In the original processing: From reference gene primer amplification, estimates of nucleated cell counts were derived. Sequenced by immunoSEQ multiplex PCR; TCRdb stores in-frame clones only, minus some. From that table come the V and J calls and clone size; the DNA was used to work out D and trimming. Of 200,000 to 300,000 clones listed, around 86% are singletons. CDR1 and CDR2 (germline): LGHDT, YNNKEL (reference sequence). Trimming stripped 4 bases from V and 1 base from J, with 17 bases between. The CDR3 is made up of 16 amino acids. The sequencing input was peripheral blood. V is TRBV3-1 (or the pseudogene TRBV3-2) and J is TRBJ2-7, with D maybe TRBD1 (5 bases). The sequence came from a woman younger than 45 who had recovered from COVID-19. CDR3 bases: TGTGCCAGCAGCCCCCCACCGACAGTCCCTTCCTACGAGCAGTACTTC. Translation: CASSPPPTVPSYEQYF.